This T cell receptor beta chain originates from a study of shared clonotypes between healthy human individuals. Study summary: Two women and a few men aged 18 to 49 made up the donors.

The CDR3 covers 15 residues. Germline V CDR1 and CDR2: KGHSH, LQKENI. The ends lost 3 bases at V and 9 bases at J; junction bases unmatched: 7. Each donor was a Caucasian adult residing in Nashville, Tennessee. Execution of the assay was at deep level. It was across several immunoSEQ plates that each subset's genomic DNA was evenly split. Libraries were prepared by immunoSEQ multiplex PCR; TCRdb keeps only in-frame clonotypes and omits some of them. The data show around 430,000 clones, with about four fifths seen just once and approximately 13% held by the top ten. This clonotype originated in a woman aged 35 to 49 in good health. Some clones in this sample may be carry-over from other donors' samples. This sequence joins TRBV18 and TRBJ2-1; TRBD2 aligns across 11 bases. The sample was PBMCs. The DNA for the CDR3 is TGTGCCAGCTCACCCGAGACTAGCGGGAAAGGTGAGCAGTTCTTC. The encoded protein is CASSPETSGKGEQFF.